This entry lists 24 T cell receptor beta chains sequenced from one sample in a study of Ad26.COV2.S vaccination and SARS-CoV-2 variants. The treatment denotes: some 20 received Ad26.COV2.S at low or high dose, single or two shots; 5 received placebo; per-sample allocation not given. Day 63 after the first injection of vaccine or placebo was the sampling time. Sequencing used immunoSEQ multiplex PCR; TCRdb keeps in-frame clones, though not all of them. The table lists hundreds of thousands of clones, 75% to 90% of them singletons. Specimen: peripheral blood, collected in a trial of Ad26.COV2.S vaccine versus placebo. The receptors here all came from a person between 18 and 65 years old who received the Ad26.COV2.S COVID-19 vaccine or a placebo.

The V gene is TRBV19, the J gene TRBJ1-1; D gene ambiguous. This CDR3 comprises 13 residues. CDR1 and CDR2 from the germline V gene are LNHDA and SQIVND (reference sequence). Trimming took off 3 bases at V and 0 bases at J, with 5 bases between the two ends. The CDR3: CASSITVNTEAFF. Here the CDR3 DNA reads TGTGCCAGTAGTATCACTGTGAACACTGAAGCTTTCTTT.

The DNA of the CDR3 is TGTGCCAGCAGCCCTGACAGGGGGCGAGAAAAACTGTTTTTT. Its translation: CASSPDRGREKLFF. The chain employs TRBV5-5 and TRBJ1-4, with 10 bases that match TRBD1. The CDR3 covers 14 residues. The V gene's germline CDR1 is SGHKS and CDR2 YYEKEE (reference sequence). V trimming: 4 bases; J trimming: 8 bases; junction bases outside the gene matches: 5.

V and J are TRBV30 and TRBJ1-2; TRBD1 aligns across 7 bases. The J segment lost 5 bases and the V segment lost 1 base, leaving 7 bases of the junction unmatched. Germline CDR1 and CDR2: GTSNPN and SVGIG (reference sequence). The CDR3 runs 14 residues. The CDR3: CAWSGDSDLYGYTF. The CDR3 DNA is TGTGCCTGGAGTGGGGACAGCGACCTATATGGCTACACCTTC.

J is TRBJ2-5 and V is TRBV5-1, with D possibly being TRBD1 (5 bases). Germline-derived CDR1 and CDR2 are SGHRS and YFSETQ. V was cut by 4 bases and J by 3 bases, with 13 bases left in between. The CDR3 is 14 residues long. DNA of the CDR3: TGCGCCAGCAGCCCCGTATTACAGGAAGAGACCCAGTACTTC. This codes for CASSPVLQEETQYF.

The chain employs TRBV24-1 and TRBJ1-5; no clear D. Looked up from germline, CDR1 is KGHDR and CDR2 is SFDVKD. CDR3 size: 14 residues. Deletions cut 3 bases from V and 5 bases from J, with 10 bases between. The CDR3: CATSDPRTYQPQHF. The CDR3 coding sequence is TGTGCCACCAGTGATCCCCGGACCTATCAGCCCCAGCATTTT.

DNA for the CDR3: TGTGCCAGCAGTTATCAGATCTGGAATCAGCCCCAGCATTTT. The encoded protein is CASSYQIWNQPQHF. V and J are TRBV6-6 and TRBJ1-5; unclear D gene. There are 14 residues in the CDR3. Germline V gives CDR1 MNHNY, CDR2 SVGAGI (reference sequence). Trimming took off 3 bases at V and 4 bases at J, with 10 bases between the two ends.

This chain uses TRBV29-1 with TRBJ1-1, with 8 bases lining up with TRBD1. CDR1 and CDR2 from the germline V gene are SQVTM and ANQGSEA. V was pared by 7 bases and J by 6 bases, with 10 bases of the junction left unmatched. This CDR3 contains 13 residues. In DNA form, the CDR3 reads TGCAGCGCGAGACAGGGGCCGGGCCCTGAAGCTTTCTTT. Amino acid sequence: CSARQGPGPEAFF.

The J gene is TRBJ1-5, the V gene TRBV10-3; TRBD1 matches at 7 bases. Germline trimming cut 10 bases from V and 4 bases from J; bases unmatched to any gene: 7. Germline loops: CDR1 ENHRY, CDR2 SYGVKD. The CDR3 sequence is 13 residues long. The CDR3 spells CATTDRVNQPQHF. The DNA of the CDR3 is TGTGCCACTACTGACAGGGTGAATCAGCCCCAGCATTTT.

The CDR3 DNA reads TGCGCCAGCAGCCAACGGGACTCCAATGGCTACACCTTC. Translation gives CASSQRDSNGYTF. V is TRBV4-1 and J is TRBJ1-2; perhaps TRBD1 as D (5 bases). Germline assignment: CDR1 MGHRA and CDR2 YSYEKL. V lost 2 bases to trimming and J lost 6 bases, with 10 bases between them. This CDR3 is built from 13 residues.

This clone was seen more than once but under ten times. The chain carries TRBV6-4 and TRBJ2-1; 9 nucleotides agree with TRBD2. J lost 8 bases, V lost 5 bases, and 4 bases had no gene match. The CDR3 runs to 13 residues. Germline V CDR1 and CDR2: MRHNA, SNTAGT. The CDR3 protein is CASSISGSDEQFF. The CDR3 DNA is TGTGCCAGCAGTATTAGCGGGAGCGATGAGCAGTTCTTC.

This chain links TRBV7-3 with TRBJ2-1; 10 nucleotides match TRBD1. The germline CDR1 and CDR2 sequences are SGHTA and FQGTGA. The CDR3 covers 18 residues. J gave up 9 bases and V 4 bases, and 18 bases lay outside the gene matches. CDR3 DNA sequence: TGTGCCAGCAGCTCGACCCCGACGACAGGGGGCCGACTTGGTGAGCAGTTCTTC. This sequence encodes CASSSTPTTGGRLGEQFF.

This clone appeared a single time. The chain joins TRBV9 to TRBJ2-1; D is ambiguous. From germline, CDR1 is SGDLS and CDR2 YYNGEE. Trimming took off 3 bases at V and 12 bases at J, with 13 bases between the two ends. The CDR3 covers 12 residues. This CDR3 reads CASSGHRVGQFF. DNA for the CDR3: TGTGCCAGCAGCGGCCATAGGGTAGGGCAGTTCTTC.

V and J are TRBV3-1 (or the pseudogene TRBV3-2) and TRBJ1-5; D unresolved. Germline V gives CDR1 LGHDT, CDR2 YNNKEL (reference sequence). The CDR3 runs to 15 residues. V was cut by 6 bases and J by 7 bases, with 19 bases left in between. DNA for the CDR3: TGTGCCAGCAGTCACACAACAGATTTCAGGCAGCCCCAGCATTTT. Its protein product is CASSHTTDFRQPQHF.

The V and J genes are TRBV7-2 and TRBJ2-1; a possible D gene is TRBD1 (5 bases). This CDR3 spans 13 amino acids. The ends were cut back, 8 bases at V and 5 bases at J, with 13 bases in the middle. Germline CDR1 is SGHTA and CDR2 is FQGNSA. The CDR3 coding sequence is TGTGCCAGCTCCCAGGGCGTGCACAATGAGCAGTTCTTC. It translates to CASSQGVHNEQFF.

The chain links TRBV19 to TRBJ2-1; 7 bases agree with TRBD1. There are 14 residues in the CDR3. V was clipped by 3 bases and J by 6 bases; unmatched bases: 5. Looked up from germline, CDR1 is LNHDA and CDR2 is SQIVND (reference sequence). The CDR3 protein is CASSMDRSSNEQFF. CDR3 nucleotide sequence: TGTGCCAGTAGTATGGACAGGTCCAGCAATGAGCAGTTCTTC.

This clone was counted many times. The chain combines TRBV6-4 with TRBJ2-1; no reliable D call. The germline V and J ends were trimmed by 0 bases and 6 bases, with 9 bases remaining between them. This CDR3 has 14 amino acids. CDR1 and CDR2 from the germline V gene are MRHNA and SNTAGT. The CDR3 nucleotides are TGTGCCAGCAGTGACTCGGAACAGAGCAATGAGCAGTTCTTC. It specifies CASSDSEQSNEQFF.

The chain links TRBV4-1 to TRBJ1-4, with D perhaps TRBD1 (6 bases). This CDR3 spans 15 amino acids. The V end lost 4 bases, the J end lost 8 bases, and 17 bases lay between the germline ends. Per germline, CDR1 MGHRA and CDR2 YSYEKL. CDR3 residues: CASSPGAGGREKLFF. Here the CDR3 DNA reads TGCGCCAGCAGCCCAGGGGCTGGGGGCAGGGAAAAACTGTTTTTT.

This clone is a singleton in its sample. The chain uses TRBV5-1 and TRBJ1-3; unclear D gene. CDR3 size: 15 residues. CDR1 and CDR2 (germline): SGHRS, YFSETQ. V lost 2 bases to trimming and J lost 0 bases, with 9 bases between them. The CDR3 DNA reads TGCGCCAGCAGCTTAACATTTAACTCTGGAAACACCATATATTTT. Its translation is CASSLTFNSGNTIYF. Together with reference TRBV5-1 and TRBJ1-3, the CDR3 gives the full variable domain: KAGVTQTPRYLIKTRGQQVTLSCSPISGHRSVSWYQQTPGQGLQFLFEYFSETQRNKGNFPGRFSGRQFSNSRSEMNVSTLELGDSALYLCASSLTFNSGNTIYFGEGSWLTVV.

CDR3 DNA: TGTGCCAGCAGCTTGGTGGCAGGGCCTGGAGAGACCCAGTACTTC. Protein product: CASSLVAGPGETQYF. The V gene is TRBV5-5, the J gene TRBJ2-5; possible D gene TRBD1, 5 bases. The germline gives CDR1 SGHKS, CDR2 YYEKEE (reference sequence). The CDR3 is made up of 15 amino acids. V shed 0 bases and J shed 4 bases, with 13 bases lying between them.

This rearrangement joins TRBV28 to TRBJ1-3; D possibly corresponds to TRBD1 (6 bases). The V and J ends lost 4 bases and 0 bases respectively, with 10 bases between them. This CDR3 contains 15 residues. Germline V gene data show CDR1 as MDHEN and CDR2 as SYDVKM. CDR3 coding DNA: TGTGCCAGCAGTTCCCGACAGGACTCTGGAAACACCATATATTTT. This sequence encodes CASSSRQDSGNTIYF.

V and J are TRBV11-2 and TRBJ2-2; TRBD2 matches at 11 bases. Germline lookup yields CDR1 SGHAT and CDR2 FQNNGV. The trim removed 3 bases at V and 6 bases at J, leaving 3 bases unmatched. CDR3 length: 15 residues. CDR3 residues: CASSFSGRAAGELFF. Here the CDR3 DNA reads TGTGCCAGCAGCTTTAGCGGGAGGGCCGCCGGGGAGCTGTTTTTT. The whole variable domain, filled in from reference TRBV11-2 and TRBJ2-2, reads EAGVAQSPRYKIIEKRQSVAFWCNPISGHATLYWYQQILGQGPKLLIQFQNNGVVDDSQLPKDRFSAERLKGVDSTLKIQPAKLEDSAVYLCASSFSGRAAGELFFGEGSRLTVL.

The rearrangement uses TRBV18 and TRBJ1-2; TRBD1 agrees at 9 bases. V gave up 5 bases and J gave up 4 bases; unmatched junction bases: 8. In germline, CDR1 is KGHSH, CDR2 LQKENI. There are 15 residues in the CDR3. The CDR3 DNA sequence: TGTGCCAGCTCAGCTTGGACAGGGGATGGCTATGGCTACACCTTC. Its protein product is CASSAWTGDGYGYTF.

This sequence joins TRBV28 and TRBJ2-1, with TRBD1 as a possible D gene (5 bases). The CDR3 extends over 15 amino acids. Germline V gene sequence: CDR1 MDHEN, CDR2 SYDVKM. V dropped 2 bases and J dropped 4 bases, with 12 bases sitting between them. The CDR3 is CASSLAGNRYNEQFF. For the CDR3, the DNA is TGTGCCAGCAGTTTAGCAGGGAATAGATACAATGAGCAGTTCTTC. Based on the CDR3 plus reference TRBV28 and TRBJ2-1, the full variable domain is DVKVTQSSRYLVKRTGEKVFLECVQDMDHENMFWYRQDPGLGLRLIYFSYDVKMKEKGDIPEGYSVSREKKERFSLILESASTNQTSMYLCASSLAGNRYNEQFFGPGTRLTVL.

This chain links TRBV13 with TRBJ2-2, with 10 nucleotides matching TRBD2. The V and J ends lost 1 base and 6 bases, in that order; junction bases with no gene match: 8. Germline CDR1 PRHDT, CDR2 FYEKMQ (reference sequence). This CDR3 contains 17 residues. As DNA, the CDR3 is TGTGCCAGCAGCTTAGTTTCTAGCGGGAGATGGCCCGGGGAGCTGTTTTTT. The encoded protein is CASSLVSSGRWPGELFF.